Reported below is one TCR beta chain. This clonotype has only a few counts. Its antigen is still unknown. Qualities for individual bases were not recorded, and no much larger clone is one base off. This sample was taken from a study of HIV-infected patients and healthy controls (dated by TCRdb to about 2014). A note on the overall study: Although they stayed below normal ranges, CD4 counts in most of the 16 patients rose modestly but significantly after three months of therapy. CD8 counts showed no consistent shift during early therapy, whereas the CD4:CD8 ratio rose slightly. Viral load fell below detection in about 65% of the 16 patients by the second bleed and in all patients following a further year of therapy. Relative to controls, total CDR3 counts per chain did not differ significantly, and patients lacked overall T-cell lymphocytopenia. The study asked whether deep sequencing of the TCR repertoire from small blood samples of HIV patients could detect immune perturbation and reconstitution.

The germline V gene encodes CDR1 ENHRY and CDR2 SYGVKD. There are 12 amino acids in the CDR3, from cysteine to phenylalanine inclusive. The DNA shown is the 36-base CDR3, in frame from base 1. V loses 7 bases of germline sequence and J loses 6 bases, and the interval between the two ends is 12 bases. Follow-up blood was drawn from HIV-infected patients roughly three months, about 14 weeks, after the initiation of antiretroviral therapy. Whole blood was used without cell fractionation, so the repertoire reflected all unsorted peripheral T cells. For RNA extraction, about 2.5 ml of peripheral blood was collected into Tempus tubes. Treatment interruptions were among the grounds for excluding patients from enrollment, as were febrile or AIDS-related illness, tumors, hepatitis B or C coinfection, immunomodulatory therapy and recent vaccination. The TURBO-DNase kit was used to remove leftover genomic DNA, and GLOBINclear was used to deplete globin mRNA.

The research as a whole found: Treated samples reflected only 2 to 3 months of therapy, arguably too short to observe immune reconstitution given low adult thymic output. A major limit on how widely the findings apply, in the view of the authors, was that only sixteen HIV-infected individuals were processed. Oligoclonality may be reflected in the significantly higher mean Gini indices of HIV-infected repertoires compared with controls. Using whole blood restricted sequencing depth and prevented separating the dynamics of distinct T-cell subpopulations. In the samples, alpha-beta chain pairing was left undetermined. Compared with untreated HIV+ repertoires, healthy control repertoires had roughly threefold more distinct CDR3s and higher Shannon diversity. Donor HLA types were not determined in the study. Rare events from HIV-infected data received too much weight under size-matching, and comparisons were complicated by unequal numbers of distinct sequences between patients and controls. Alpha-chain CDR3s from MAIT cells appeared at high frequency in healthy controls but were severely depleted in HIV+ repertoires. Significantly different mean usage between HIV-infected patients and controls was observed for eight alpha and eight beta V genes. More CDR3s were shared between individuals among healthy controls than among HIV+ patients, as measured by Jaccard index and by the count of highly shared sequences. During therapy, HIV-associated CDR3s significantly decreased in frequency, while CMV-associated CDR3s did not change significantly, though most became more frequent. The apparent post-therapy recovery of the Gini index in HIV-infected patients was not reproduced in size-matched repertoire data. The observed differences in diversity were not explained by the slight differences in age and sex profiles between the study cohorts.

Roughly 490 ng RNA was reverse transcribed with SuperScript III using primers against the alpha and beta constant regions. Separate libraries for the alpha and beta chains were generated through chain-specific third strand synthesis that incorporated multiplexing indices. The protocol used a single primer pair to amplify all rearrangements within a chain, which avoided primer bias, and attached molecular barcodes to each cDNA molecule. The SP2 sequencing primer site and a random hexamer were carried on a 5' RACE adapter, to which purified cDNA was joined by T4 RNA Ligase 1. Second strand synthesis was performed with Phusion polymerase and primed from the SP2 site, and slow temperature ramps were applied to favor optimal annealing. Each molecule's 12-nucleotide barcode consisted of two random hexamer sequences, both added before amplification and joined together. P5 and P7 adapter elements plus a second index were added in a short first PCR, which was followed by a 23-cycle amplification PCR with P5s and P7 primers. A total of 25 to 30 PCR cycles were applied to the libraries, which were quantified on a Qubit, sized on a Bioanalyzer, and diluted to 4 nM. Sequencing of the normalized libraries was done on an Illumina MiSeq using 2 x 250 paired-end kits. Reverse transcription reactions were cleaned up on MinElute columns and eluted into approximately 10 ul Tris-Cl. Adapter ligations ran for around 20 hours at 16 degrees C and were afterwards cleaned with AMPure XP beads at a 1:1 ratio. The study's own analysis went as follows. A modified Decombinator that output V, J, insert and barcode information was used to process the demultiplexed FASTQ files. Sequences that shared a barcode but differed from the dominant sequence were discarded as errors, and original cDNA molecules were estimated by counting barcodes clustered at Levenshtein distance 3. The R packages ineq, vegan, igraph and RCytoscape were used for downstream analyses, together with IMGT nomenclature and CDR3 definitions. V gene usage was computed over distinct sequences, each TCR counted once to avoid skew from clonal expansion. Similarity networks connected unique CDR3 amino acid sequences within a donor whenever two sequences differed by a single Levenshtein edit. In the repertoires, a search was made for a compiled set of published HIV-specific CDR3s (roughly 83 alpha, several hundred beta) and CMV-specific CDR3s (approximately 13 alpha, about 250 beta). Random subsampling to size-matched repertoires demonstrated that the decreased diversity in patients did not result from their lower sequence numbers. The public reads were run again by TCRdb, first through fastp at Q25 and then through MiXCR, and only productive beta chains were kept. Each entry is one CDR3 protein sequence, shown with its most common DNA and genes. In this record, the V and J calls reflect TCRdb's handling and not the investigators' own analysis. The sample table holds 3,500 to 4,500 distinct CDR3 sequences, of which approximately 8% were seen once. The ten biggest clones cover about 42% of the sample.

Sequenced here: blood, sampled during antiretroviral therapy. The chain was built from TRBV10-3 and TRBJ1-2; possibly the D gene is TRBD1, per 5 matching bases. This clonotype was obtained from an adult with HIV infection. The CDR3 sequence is CAITTGGDGYTF. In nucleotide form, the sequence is TGTGCCATCACCACAGGCGGCGATGGCTACACCTTC.